This paragraph covers one TCR beta chain sequence. What it binds is unknown. TCRdb fed the 5' RACE reads into MiXCR, producing one record per CDR3 protein. This table holds approximately 390,000 distinct CDR3 sequences, 15% to 20% found once. Germline CDR1 SGHTA, CDR2 FQGNSA. The CDR3 has 15 amino acids. The V gene lost 5 bases and the J gene lost 2 bases, with 16 bases spanning the gap. The entry originates in a study of T-cell memory formation after mild COVID-19. Study summary: TCR clusters were mostly donor specific. Study-wide points: Most CD4+ clones that shrank were in CM and EM, while CD8+ ones turned up in EMRA.

This receptor was obtained from a man younger than 30 who had mild COVID-19 (a few samples of this study predate the infection). Cell type and time point are not known. The sequenced sample consisted of PBMCs or a T cell subset sorted from them (not recorded which). V gene TRBV7-2 combines with J gene TRBJ2-7, with a possible D match to TRBD2 (5 bases). This CDR3 reads CASSEGTVRAYEQYF. CDR3 sequence (DNA): TGTGCCAGCAGCGAGGGTACAGTGAGGGCCTACGAGCAGTACTTC.